This T cell receptor (beta chain) was observed in a study of blood T cell repertoires in COVID-19. Study context: COVID-19 samples, acute and convalescent, were from the United States, Italy and Spain. T cells, B-cell-depleted T cells, or PBMCs provided the cDNA or gDNA that served as material.

Methods used by the authors: Reference gene primer amplification yielded estimated nucleated cell counts. Here immunoSEQ multiplex PCR was the method, and the copy in TCRdb shows in-frame clones only, minus some. V and J calls and clone size are those listed in that table; D and trimming were worked out from the DNA. The sample contains some 50,000 clones, 75% to 90% of which appear only once. Trimming removed 0 bases at V and 4 bases at J, with 13 bases between. The CDR3 runs 15 residues. Germline V CDR1 and CDR2: LNHNV, YYDKDF (reference sequence). The specimen sequenced was peripheral blood. The receptor's source is a human donor in a cohort sampled during active COVID-19. The chain combines TRBV15 with TRBJ2-7, with D possibly matching TRBD1 (6 bases). This chain's CDR3 is CATSRDQIGTYEQYF. CDR3 in DNA: TGTGCCACCAGCAGAGATCAGATTGGGACATACGAGCAGTACTTC.